The 22 T cell receptor beta chains presented below share a single source sample, sequenced in a study of blood T cell repertoires in COVID-19 (dated by TCRdb to the early 2020s). Library preparation employed the immunoSEQ multiplex PCR assay. This is the immuneACCESS table as TCRdb keeps it, with only in-frame sequences that have V and J called. A part of the clones is gone; compared with another copy, unresolved V genes explain less than half, and the rest is unexplained. The sample has a few hundred thousand clones on record, 70% to 90% of them singletons. Around a tenth of the sample belongs to the ten largest clones. Material for sequencing was PBMCs or T cells enriched from blood (not recorded which). Every receptor here comes from a woman aged 40 to 55 who had recovered from COVID-19.

This clone appeared a few times. The CDR3 sequence is CASSSGGILETQYF. In nucleotides, the CDR3 is TGTGCCAGCAGCTCAGGAGGGATTCTGGAGACCCAGTACTTC. The chain has TRBV11-3 and TRBJ2-5; maybe TRBD2 (6 bases). Germline assignment: CDR1 SGHNT and CDR2 YENEEA. The CDR3 loop spans 14 amino acids. V was cut by 4 bases and J by 5 bases, with 14 bases left in between.

The chain links TRBV7-9 to TRBJ2-7; no firm D call. With 5 bases removed from V and 7 bases from J, the gap between germline ends came to 9 bases. This CDR3 is built from 11 residues. Germline loops: CDR1 SEHNR, CDR2 FQNEAQ (reference sequence). The CDR3 is CASSLTEEQYF. The CDR3 bases are TGTGCCAGCAGCCTAACCGAGGAGCAGTACTTC.

The chain has TRBV11-3 and TRBJ1-2; 8 bases are a match to TRBD1. The CDR3 is 15 residues long. Germline V gene lookup returns CDR1 SGHNT and CDR2 YENEEA. J gave up 2 bases and V 2 bases, and 4 bases lay outside the gene matches. CDR3 sequence (DNA): TGTGCCAGCAGCTTATACAGGGGGTGGAACTATGGCTACACCTTC. Translation gives CASSLYRGWNYGYTF.

The chain uses TRBV28 and TRBJ1-4, with D unresolved. Germline V gives CDR1 MDHEN, CDR2 SYDVKM. Trimming cost V 5 bases and J 8 bases, with 18 bases left between them. This CDR3 is built from 15 residues. The CDR3 DNA sequence: TGTGCCAGCAGTCCCCCCCGCCCGCCTAGAGAAAAACTGTTTTTT. Translated: CASSPPRPPREKLFF.

This chain links TRBV15 with TRBJ1-2; weak D call: TRBD1 (6 bases). Germline V CDR1 and CDR2: LNHNV, YYDKDF (reference sequence). V lost 5 bases to trimming and J lost 6 bases, with 13 bases between them. The CDR3 loop spans 13 amino acids. This chain's CDR3 is CATSAGRGDGYTF. CDR3 in DNA: TGTGCCACCAGCGCGGGCAGGGGCGATGGCTACACCTTC.

The chain uses TRBV11-2 and TRBJ1-3; D not certain. V was shortened by 5 bases and J by 0 bases, with 20 bases between the two germline ends. Germline V gene data show CDR1 as SGHAT and CDR2 as FQNNGV. The CDR3 has 18 amino acids. CDR3 amino acids: CASSTPTASRGSGNTIYF. CDR3 coding DNA: TGTGCCAGCAGCACCCCCACCGCATCACGGGGCTCTGGAAACACCATATATTTT.

The rearrangement joins TRBV7-2 to TRBJ2-1, with D tentatively TRBD2 (5 bases). CDR1 and CDR2 (germline): SGHTA, FQGNSA. V lost 1 base and J lost 4, with 8 bases in between. The CDR3 totals 14 residues. The CDR3 here is CASSLVSGYNEQFF. The CDR3 bases are TGTGCCAGCAGCTTAGTATCGGGATACAATGAGCAGTTCTTC.

The chain employs TRBV28 and TRBJ1-6; D gene unclear. V dropped 10 bases and J dropped 8 bases, with 12 bases sitting between them. The germline V gene encodes CDR1 MDHEN and CDR2 SYDVKM. The CDR3 is 12 amino acids. The CDR3 nucleotides read TGTGCCACCCTCGGAGGGCATTCACCCCTCCACTTT. It encodes CATLGGHSPLHF. Full variable domain (remainder filled in from reference TRBV28 and TRBJ1-6): DVKVTQSSRYLVKRTGEKVFLECVQDMDHENMFWYRQDPGLGLRLIYFSYDVKMKEKGDIPEGYSVSREKKERFSLILESASTNQTSMYLCATLGGHSPLHFGNGTRLTVT.

The V and J genes are TRBV7-2 and TRBJ1-2; possible D gene TRBD1, 5 bases. The ends were cut back, 5 bases at V and 3 bases at J, with 13 bases in the middle. The germline V gene encodes CDR1 SGHTA and CDR2 FQGNSA. The CDR3 contains 14 residues. CDR3 amino acids: CASSERTGYYGYTF. The CDR3 bases are TGTGCCAGCAGCGAAAGAACAGGTTACTATGGCTACACCTTC.

A few counts support this clone. The chain carries TRBV5-6 and TRBJ2-2; 8 bases map to TRBD2. V lost 1 base, J lost 2 bases, and 1 base stayed unmatched. From germline, CDR1 is SGHDT and CDR2 YYEEEE. There are 15 residues in the CDR3. The CDR3 DNA reads TGTGCCAGCAGCTTGAGCGGGAGAAACACCGGGGAGCTGTTTTTT. Translating it yields CASSLSGRNTGELFF.

The chain combines TRBV7-3 with TRBJ1-1, with 9 positions matching TRBD1. Trimming took 2 bases from V and 2 from J; bases not matched to a gene: 6. CDR1 and CDR2 (germline): SGHTA, FQGTGA. This CDR3 is 16 amino acids long. CDR3 sequence (DNA): TGTGCCAGCAGCTTATACACGGGACAGGGAAACACTGAAGCTTTCTTT. This sequence encodes CASSLYTGQGNTEAFF.

This chain links TRBV30 with TRBJ1-2; the D is unclear. The germline V gene encodes CDR1 GTSNPN and CDR2 SVGIG (reference sequence). The CDR3 covers 12 residues. The V gene lost 2 bases and the J gene lost 5 bases, with 9 bases spanning the gap. The CDR3 DNA follows: TGTGCCTGGAGTTTCTACGATTATGGCTACACCTTC. This sequence encodes CAWSFYDYGYTF.

The V call is TRBV24-1, the J call TRBJ2-7; D is unclear. Per the germline V gene, CDR1 is KGHDR and CDR2 is SFDVKD. V gave up 4 bases and J gave up 1 base, with 7 bases separating them. The CDR3 spans 13 residues. The CDR3: CATSDTWSYEQYF. In DNA form, the CDR3 reads TGTGCCACCAGTGACACTTGGTCCTACGAGCAGTACTTC.

The chain carries TRBV30 and TRBJ1-6; 7 bases match TRBD1. There are 15 residues in the CDR3. With 4 bases clipped from V and 3 bases from J, the junction kept 6 bases outside the gene matches. The V gene's germline CDR1 is GTSNPN and CDR2 SVGIG (reference sequence). The CDR3 region is CAWTTDRLYNSPLHF. DNA of the CDR3: TGTGCCTGGACCACGGACAGGCTCTATAATTCACCCCTCCACTTT.

V is TRBV5-6 and J is TRBJ2-3; the D is unclear. The ends were cut back, 5 bases at V and 0 bases at J, with 7 bases in the middle. Germline CDR1 reads SGHDT; CDR2 reads YYEEEE. This CDR3 comprises 13 residues. The CDR3 DNA follows: TGTGCCAGCAGTACCCAGAGCACAGATACGCAGTATTTT. Translation gives CASSTQSTDTQYF.

This chain joins TRBV30 and TRBJ1-2; TRBD1 might be the D (6 bases). The CDR3 covers 12 residues. The germline CDR1 and CDR2 sequences are GTSNPN and SVGIG (reference sequence). Trimming shortened V by 5 bases and J by 4 bases, and 11 bases separated the two germline ends. The CDR3 spells CAWWGPTYGYTF. CDR3 coding DNA: TGTGCCTGGTGGGGGCCAACCTATGGCTACACCTTC.

The rearrangement links TRBV9 to TRBJ2-1; 9 bases are shared with TRBD2. CDR3 length: 16 residues. Germline trimming cut 0 bases from V and 8 bases from J; bases unmatched to any gene: 9. Germline V CDR1 and CDR2: SGDLS, YYNGEE. CDR3 loop: CASSVAGAGGPYEQFF. DNA of the CDR3: TGTGCCAGCAGCGTAGCTGGGGCGGGAGGGCCATATGAGCAGTTCTTC. The full variable domain, in which reference TRBV9 and TRBJ2-1 provide the parts outside the CDR3, is DSGVTQTPKHLITATGQRVTLRCSPRSGDLSVYWYQQSLDQGLQFLIQYYNGEERAKGNILERFSAQQFPDLHSELNLSSLELGDSALYFCASSVAGAGGPYEQFFGPGTRLTVL.

The chain employs TRBV9 and TRBJ1-2, with D tentatively TRBD1 (5 bases). The V end lost 3 bases, the J end lost 8 bases, and 14 bases lay between the germline ends. The CDR3 has 13 residues. Germline CDR1 SGDLS, CDR2 YYNGEE. Here the CDR3 reads CASSDTGGFGYTF. CDR3 nucleotides: TGTGCCAGCAGCGACACGGGGGGGTTCGGCTACACCTTC. Looking up the rest from reference TRBV9 and TRBJ1-2 gives the full variable domain: DSGVTQTPKHLITATGQRVTLRCSPRSGDLSVYWYQQSLDQGLQFLIQYYNGEERAKGNILERFSAQQFPDLHSELNLSSLELGDSALYFCASSDTGGFGYTFGSGTRLTVV.

The chain recombines TRBV7-2 with TRBJ2-4, with D possibly TRBD1 on 6 matching bases. CDR3 length: 16 amino acids. Germline V lookup: CDR1 SGHTA, CDR2 FQGNSA. V shed 4 bases and J shed 0 bases, with 13 bases lying between them. The CDR3 DNA reads as TGTGCCAGCAGCTCCAGGGGAGACCTAGCCAAAAACATTCAGTACTTC. As protein: CASSSRGDLAKNIQYF. Together with reference TRBV7-2 and TRBJ2-4, the CDR3 gives the full variable domain: GAGVSQSPSNKVTEKGKDVELRCDPISGHTALYWYRQSLGQGLEFLIYFQGNSAPDKSGLPSDRFSAERTGGSVSTLTIQRTQQEDSAVYLCASSSRGDLAKNIQYFGAGTRLSVL.

V usage is TRBV11-3 and J usage is TRBJ2-7, with unresolved D. V was trimmed by 5 bases and J by 1 base, leaving 6 bases between them. CDR1 is SGHNT, CDR2 YENEEA, per germline. The CDR3 sequence is 12 residues long. CDR3 in DNA: TGTGCCAGCAGCCTCCCTTCCTACGAGCAGTACTTC. Protein sequence: CASSLPSYEQYF.

The DNA for the CDR3 is TGTGCCAGTAGTATGCGACAGTTCTCTGGAAACACCATATATTTT. Translating gives CASSMRQFSGNTIYF. This sequence joins TRBV19 and TRBJ1-3; tentative D call: TRBD1 (5 bases). This CDR3 is 15 amino acids long. The germline V gene encodes CDR1 LNHDA and CDR2 SQIVND (reference sequence). V dropped 3 bases and J dropped 0 bases, with 9 bases sitting between them. Supplemented by reference TRBV19 and TRBJ1-3, the full variable domain reads DGGITQSPKYLFRKEGQNVTLSCEQNLNHDAMYWYRQDPGQGLRLIYYSQIVNDFQKGDIAEGYSVSREKKESFPLTVTSAQKNPTAFYLCASSMRQFSGNTIYFGEGSWLTVV.

This clone has a single count. The CDR3 DNA is TGTGCCAGCAGCCCAGGAGGGGTTTTTCCCTCTGGGGCCAACGTCCTGACTTTC. It translates to CASSPGGVFPSGANVLTF. This chain uses TRBV27 with TRBJ2-6, with a weak D call TRBD2 (6 bases). CDR3 length: 18 residues. The germline CDR1 and CDR2 sequences are MNHEY and SMNVEV (reference sequence). Between the trimmed V and J ends, which lost 6 bases and 0 bases, there was a span of 18 bases.